This T cell receptor beta chain was captured by sequencing in a study of glioma-infiltrating T cells after dendritic cell vaccination. Study context: Treatment, given 2003 to 2012, was autologous tumor lysate-pulsed dendritic cell vaccination.

Deletions cut 2 bases from V and 1 base from J, with 11 bases between. The CDR3 contains 15 residues. Germline V CDR1 and CDR2: SGHTA, FQGNSA. Up to roughly 2 ug genomic DNA was used for TCRB CDR3 amplification. Primers: 60 V beta forward and 13 J beta reverse. The method was immunoSEQ multiplex PCR; TCRdb's version includes in-frame clones alone and lacks a portion of them. The table lists about 87,000 clones, approximately 90% of them singletons. The origin of this receptor is a human donor with glioblastoma. The V call is TRBV7-2, the J call TRBJ1-2, with no clear D. Sequences were derived from blood, sampled before dendritic cell vaccination. CDR3 amino acids: CASSLSRGFNYGYTF. The CDR3 nucleotides read TGTGCCAGCAGCTTATCCCGGGGTTTTAACTATGGCTACACCTTC.